The rows below give T cell receptor beta chains drawn from one sample of a study of radiotherapy plus CTLA-4 blockade in lung cancer. Method: immunoSEQ multiplex PCR; TCRdb's copy keeps in-frame clones and lacks some. Of 95,000 to 150,000 clones in the sample, approximately 90% were seen once. The sample here was peripheral blood, taken from a patient treated with radiotherapy plus ipilimumab. All receptors come from a human donor with non-small cell lung cancer that progressed on radiotherapy plus ipilimumab. The CDR3 runs from the conserved cysteine through the conserved F or W. Fields, in order: clone size, J gene, V gene, D gene, CDR3 protein, CDR3 DNA. A D gene is named only where the DNA matches it firmly. For some rows the clone size is stated as once, few or many, or as a class when expanded; others skip it.

>.|TRBJ1-2|TRBV25-1|.
CASSVGAGGYTF
TGTGCCAGCAGTGTGGGGGCGGGTGGCTACACCTTC
>.|TRBJ2-7|TRBV4-2|TRBD2
CASSSSGSAYEQYF
TGTGCCAGCAGTTCGAGCGGGAGTGCCTACGAGCAGTACTTC
>few|TRBJ2-7|TRBV6-6|TRBD2
CASSRLAGEQYF
TGTGCCAGCAGTCGACTAGCGGGGGAGCAGTACTTC
>.|TRBJ2-1|TRBV7-6|.
CASSRGSGLGNEQFF
TGTGCCAGCAGCCGTGGCAGCGGGCTGGGAAATGAGCAGTTCTTC
>.|TRBJ2-7|TRBV2|.
CASHTSYHEQYF
TGTGCCAGCCATACTAGCTACCACGAGCAGTACTTC
>.|TRBJ2-5|TRBV19|.
CASSIGLSQETQYF
TGTGCCAGTAGTATTGGGTTAAGCCAAGAGACCCAGTACTTC
>.|TRBJ1-4|TRBV19|.
CASSIGTVRNEKLFF
TGTGCCAGTAGTATAGGGACAGTCAGGAATGAAAAACTGTTTTTT
>.|TRBJ1-5|TRBV19|TRBD1
CASSYQQGNQPQHF
TGTGCCAGTAGTTACCAACAGGGGAATCAGCCCCAGCATTTT
>.|TRBJ2-1|TRBV27|TRBD2
CASSKGGRSRYNEQFF
TGTGCCAGCTCCAAAGGCGGGAGGAGTAGATACAATGAGCAGTTCTTC
>.|TRBJ2-7|TRBV5-4|TRBD1
CASSLTGEYEQYF
TGTGCCAGCAGCTTAACAGGGGAATACGAGCAGTACTTC
>.|TRBJ2-7|TRBV5-1|.
CASSLMGTGYEQYF
TGCGCCAGCAGCTTGATGGGAACCGGTTACGAGCAGTACTTC
>.|TRBJ2-1|TRBV9|.
CASSSDSYNEQFF
TGTGCCAGCAGCTCCGACAGCTACAATGAGCAGTTCTTC
>.|TRBJ1-5|TRBV6-1|.
CASSEVPGSNQPQHF
TGTGCCAGCAGTGAAGTCCCCGGGAGCAATCAGCCCCAGCATTTT
>.|TRBJ1-1|TRBV7-9|TRBD1
CASSKQGAHTEAFF
TGTGCCAGCAGCAAACAGGGGGCACATACTGAAGCTTTCTTT
>.|TRBJ2-7|TRBV28|TRBD2
CASSLWRRTSGSGYEQYF
TGTGCCAGCAGTTTATGGCGTAGGACTAGCGGGAGTGGGTACGAGCAGTACTTC
>.|TRBJ2-1|TRBV7-9|TRBD2
CASSPYPGTSANNEQFF
TGTGCCAGCAGCCCGTACCCCGGGACTAGCGCCAACAATGAGCAGTTCTTC
>.|TRBJ2-2|TRBV6-1|.
CASSPGRGAGELFF
TGTGCCAGCAGCCCCGGCAGGGGGGCCGGGGAGCTGTTTTTT
>.|TRBJ1-1|TRBV5-4|.
CASSRPGGALDTEAFF
TGTGCCAGCAGCCGGCCTGGGGGGGCATTGGACACTGAAGCTTTCTTT
>.|TRBJ1-2|TRBV28|.
CASSRSVGSGYTF
TGTGCCAGCAGCCGATCTGTGGGTAGTGGCTACACCTTC
>.|TRBJ1-3|TRBV6-5|.
CASSKSGNTIYF
TGTGCCAGCAGTAAATCTGGAAACACCATATATTTT
>.|TRBJ1-2|TRBV7-3|.
CASSPRGVITVGYTF
TGTGCCAGCAGCCCGAGGGGGGTTATAACCGTTGGCTACACCTTC
>.|TRBJ2-7|TRBV4-1|TRBD1
CASSQDFAGTGGTDEQYF
TGCGCCAGCAGCCAAGATTTTGCAGGGACAGGGGGCACCGACGAGCAGTACTTC
>.|TRBJ2-2|TRBV7-9|.
CASARLGPNTGELFF
TGTGCCAGCGCCAGGTTGGGTCCGAACACCGGGGAGCTGTTTTTT
>.|TRBJ2-5|TRBV6-6|.
CASGSDIPRETQYF
TGTGCCAGCGGTTCGGACATCCCCAGAGAGACCCAGTACTTC
>few|TRBJ2-1|TRBV9|.
CASSVGWGEQFF
TGTGCCAGCAGCGTAGGGTGGGGTGAGCAGTTCTTC
>.|TRBJ2-1|TRBV16|TRBD1
CASSQTRQGEFF
TGTGCCAGCAGCCAAACGCGACAGGGGGAGTTCTTC
>once|TRBJ2-5|TRBV27|.
CASSFQVGRQETQYF
TGTGCCAGCAGTTTCCAGGTGGGGCGGCAAGAGACCCAGTACTTC
>.|TRBJ2-2|TRBV19|TRBD2
CASRHVAGPGELFF
TGTGCCAGTCGACACGTAGCGGGACCCGGGGAGCTGTTTTTT
>.|TRBJ1-2|TRBV18|TRBD1
CASSRGQGYSGYTF
TGTGCCAGCTCACGGGGACAGGGCTATAGTGGCTACACCTTC
>.|TRBJ1-5|TRBV5-1|.
CASSWGEGQPQHF
TGCGCCAGCAGCTGGGGGGAGGGTCAGCCCCAGCATTTT
>.|TRBJ2-2|TRBV30|TRBD1
CAWSESGGNTGELFF
TGTGCCTGGAGTGAGTCAGGGGGGAACACCGGGGAGCTGTTTTTT
>.|TRBJ1-5|TRBV19|TRBD1
CASKRQGAQPQHF
TGTGCCAGTAAAAGACAGGGGGCTCAGCCCCAGCATTTT
>once|TRBJ2-7|TRBV9|.
CASSVGPDRSRYEQYF
TGTGCCAGCAGCGTAGGACCCGACAGATCCCGTTACGAGCAGTACTTC